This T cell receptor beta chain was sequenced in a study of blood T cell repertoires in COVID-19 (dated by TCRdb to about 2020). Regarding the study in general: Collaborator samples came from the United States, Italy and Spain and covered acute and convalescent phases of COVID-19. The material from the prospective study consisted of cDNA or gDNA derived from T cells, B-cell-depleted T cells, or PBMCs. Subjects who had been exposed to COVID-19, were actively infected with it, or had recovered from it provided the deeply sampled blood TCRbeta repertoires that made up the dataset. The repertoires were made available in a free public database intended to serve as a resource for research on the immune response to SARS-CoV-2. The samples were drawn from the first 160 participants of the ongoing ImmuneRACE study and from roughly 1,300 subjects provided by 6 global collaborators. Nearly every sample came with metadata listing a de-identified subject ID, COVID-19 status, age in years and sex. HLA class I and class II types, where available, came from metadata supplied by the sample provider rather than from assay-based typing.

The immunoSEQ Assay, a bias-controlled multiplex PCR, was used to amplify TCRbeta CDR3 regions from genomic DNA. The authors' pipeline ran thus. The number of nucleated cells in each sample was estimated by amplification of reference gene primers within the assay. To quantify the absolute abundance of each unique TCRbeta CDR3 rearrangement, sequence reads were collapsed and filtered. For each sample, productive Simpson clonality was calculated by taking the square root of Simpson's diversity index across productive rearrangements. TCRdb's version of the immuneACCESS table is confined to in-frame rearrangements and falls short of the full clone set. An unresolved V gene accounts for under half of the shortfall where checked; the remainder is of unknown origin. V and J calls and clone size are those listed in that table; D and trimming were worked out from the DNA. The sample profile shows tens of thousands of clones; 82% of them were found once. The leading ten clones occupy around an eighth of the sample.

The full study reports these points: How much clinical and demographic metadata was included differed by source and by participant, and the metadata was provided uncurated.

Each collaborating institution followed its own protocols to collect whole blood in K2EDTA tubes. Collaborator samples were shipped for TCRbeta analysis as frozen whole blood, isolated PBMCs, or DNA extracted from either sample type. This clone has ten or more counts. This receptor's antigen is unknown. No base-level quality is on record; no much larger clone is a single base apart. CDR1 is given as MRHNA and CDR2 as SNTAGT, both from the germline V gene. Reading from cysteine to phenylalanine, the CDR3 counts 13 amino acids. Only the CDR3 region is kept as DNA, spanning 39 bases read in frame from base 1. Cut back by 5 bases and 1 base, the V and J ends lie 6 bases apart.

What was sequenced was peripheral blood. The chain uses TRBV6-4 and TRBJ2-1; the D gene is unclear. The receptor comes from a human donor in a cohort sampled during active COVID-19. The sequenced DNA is TGTGCCAGCAGTTTTAATTCCTACAATGAGCAGTTCTTC. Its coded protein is CASSFNSYNEQFF.